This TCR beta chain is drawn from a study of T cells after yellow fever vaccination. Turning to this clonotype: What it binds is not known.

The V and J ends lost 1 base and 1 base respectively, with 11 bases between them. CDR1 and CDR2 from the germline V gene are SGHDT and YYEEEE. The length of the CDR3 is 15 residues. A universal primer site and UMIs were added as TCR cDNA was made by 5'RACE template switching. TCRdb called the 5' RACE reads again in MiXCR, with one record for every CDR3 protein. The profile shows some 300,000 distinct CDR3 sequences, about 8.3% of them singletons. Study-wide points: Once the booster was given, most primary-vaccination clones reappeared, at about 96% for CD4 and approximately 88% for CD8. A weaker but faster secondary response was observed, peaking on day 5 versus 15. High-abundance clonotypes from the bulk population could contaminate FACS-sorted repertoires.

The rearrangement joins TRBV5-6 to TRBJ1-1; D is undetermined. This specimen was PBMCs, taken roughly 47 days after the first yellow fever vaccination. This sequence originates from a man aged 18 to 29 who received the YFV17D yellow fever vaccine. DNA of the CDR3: TGTGCCAGCAGCTTGAAAATGGTGGCGAACACTGAAGCTTTCTTT. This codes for CASSLKMVANTEAFF.